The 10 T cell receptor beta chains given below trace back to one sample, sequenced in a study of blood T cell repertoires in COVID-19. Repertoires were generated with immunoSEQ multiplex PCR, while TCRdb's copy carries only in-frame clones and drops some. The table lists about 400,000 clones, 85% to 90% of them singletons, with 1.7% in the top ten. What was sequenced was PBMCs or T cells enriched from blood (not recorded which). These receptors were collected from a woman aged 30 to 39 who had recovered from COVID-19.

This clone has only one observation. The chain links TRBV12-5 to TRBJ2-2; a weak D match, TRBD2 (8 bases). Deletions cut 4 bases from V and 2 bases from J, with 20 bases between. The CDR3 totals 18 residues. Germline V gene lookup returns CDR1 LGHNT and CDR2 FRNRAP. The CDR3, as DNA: TGTGCTAGTGGTTCCCAACCGGGAGGGGGCGCAAACACCGGGGAGCTGTTTTTT. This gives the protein CASGSQPGGGANTGELFF. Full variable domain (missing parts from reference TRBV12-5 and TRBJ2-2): DARVTQTPRHKVTEMGQEVTMRCQPILGHNTVFWYRQTMMQGLELLAYFRNRAPLDDSGMPKDRFSAEMPDATLATLKIQPSEPRDSAVYFCASGSQPGGGANTGELFFGEGSRLTVL.

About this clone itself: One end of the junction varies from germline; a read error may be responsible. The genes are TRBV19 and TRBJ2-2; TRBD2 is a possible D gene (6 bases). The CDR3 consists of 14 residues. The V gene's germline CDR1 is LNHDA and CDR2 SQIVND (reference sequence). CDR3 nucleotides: TGTGCCAGTACCCGTTTGGGAGGCACCCGGGAGCTGTTTTTT. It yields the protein CASTRLGGTRELFF. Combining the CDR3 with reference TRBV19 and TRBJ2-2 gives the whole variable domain DGGITQSPKYLFRKEGQNVTLSCEQNLNHDAMYWYRQDPGQGLRLIYYSQIVNDFQKGDIAEGYSVSREKKESFPLTVTSAQKNPTAFYLCASTRLGGTRELFFGEGSRLTVL.

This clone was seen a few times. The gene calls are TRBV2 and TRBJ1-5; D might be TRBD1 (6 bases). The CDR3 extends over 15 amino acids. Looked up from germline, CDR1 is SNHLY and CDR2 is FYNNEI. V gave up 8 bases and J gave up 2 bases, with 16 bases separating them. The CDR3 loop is CASLLTGSGNQPQHF. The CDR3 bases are TGTGCCAGCCTGCTTACAGGGAGCGGCAATCAGCCCCAGCATTTT.

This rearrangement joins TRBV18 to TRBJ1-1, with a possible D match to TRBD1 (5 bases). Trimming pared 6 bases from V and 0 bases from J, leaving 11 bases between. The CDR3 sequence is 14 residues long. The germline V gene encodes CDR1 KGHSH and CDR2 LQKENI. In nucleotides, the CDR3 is TGTGCCAGCTCGAGTCAGGGCCTGAACACTGAAGCTTTCTTT. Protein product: CASSSQGLNTEAFF.

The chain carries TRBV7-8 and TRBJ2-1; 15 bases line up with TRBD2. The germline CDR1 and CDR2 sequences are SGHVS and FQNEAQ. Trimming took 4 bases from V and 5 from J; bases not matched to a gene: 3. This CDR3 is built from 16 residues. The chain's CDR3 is CASSSGTSGGHNEQFF. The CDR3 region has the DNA TGTGCCAGCAGCTCCGGGACTAGCGGGGGGCACAATGAGCAGTTCTTC.

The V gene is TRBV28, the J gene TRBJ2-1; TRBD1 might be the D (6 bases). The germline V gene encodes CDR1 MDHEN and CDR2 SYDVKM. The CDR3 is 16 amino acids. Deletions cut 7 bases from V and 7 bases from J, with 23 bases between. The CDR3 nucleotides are TGTGCCAGCATATTGTCCCTTCCAGGGGCTGGTAATGAGCAGTTCTTC. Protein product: CASILSLPGAGNEQFF.

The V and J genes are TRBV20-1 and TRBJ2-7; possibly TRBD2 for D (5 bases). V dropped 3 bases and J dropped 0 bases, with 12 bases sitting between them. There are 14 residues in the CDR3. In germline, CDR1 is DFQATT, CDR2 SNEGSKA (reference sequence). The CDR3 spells CSASRDSGSYEQYF. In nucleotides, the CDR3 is TGCAGTGCTAGTCGGGATAGTGGCTCCTACGAGCAGTACTTC.

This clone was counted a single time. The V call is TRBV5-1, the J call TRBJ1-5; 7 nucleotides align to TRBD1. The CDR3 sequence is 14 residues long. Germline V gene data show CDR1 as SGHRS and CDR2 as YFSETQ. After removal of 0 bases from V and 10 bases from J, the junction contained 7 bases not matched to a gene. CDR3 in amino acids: CASSLGQGNSPQHF. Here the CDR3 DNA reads TGCGCCAGCAGCTTGGGACAGGGTAACTCTCCCCAGCATTTT.

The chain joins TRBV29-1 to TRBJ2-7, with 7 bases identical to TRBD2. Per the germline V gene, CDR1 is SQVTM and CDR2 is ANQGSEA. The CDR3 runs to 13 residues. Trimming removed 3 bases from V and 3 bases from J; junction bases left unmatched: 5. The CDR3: CSVESSGNYEQYF. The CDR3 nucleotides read TGCAGCGTTGAGTCTAGCGGAAACTACGAGCAGTACTTC.

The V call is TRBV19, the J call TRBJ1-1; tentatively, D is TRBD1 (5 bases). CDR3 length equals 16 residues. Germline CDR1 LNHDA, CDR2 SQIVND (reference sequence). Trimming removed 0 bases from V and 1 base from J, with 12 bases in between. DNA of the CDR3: TGTGCCAGTAGTATAGAATGGGGCAGAGAGAACACTGAAGCTTTCTTT. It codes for CASSIEWGRENTEAFF.